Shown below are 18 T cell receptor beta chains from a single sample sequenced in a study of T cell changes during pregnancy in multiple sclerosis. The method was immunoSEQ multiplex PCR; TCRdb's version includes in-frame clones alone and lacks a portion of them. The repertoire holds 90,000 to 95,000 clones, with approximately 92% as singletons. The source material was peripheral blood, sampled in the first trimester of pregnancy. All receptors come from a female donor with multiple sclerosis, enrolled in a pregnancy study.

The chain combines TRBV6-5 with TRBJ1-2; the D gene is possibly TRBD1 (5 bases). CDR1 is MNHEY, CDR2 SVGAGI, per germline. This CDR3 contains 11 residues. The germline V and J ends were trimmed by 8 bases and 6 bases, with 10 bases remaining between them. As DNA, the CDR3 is TGTGCCAGCGGGGAGGGGCATGGCTACACCTTC. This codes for CASGEGHGYTF.

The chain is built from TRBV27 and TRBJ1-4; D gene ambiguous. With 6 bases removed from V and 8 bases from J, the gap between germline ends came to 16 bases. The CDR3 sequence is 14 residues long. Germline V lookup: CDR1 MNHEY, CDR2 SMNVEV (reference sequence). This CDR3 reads CASRAAGSGEKLFF. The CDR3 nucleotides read TGTGCCAGCAGGGCGGCGGGGAGTGGAGAAAAACTGTTTTTT. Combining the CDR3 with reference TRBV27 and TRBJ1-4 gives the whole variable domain EAQVTQNPRYLITVTGKKLTVTCSQNMNHEYMSWYRQDPGLGLRQIYYSMNVEVTDKGDVPEGYKVSRKEKRNFPLILESPSPNQTSLYFCASRAAGSGEKLFFGSGTQLSVL.

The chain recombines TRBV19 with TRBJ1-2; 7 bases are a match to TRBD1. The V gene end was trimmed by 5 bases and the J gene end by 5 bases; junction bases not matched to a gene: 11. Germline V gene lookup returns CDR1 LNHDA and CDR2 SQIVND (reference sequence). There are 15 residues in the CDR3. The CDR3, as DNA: TGTGCCAGTAGTTCCGCCGGGACAGTGAAATATGGCTACACCTTC. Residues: CASSSAGTVKYGYTF. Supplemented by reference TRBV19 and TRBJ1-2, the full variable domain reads DGGITQSPKYLFRKEGQNVTLSCEQNLNHDAMYWYRQDPGQGLRLIYYSQIVNDFQKGDIAEGYSVSREKKESFPLTVTSAQKNPTAFYLCASSSAGTVKYGYTFGSGTRLTVV.

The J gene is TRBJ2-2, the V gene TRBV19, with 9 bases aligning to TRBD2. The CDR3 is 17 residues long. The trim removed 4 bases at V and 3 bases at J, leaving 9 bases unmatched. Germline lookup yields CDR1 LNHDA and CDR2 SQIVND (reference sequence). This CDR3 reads CASSTSGGPRYTGELFF. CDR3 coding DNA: TGTGCCAGTAGTACAAGCGGGGGGCCACGCTACACCGGGGAGCTGTTTTTT.

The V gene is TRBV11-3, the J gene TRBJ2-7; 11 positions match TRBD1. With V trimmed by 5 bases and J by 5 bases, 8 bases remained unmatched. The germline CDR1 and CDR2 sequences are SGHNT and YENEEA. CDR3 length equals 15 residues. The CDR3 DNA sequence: TGTGCCAGCAGCGCCCCCGGGACAGGGGGGCACGAGCAGTACTTC. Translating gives CASSAPGTGGHEQYF.

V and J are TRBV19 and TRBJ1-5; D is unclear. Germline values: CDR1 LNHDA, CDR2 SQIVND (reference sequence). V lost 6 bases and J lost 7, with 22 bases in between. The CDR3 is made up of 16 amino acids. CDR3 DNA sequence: TGTGCCAGTAGCACCATACGGGTTTCGGTTGTCCAGCCCCAGCATTTT. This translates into CASSTIRVSVVQPQHF.

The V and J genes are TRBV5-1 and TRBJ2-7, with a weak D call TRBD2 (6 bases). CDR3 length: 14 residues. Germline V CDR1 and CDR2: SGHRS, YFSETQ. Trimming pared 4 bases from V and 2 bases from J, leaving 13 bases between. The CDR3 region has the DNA TGCGCCAGCAGCCCCACTTGGGGGGCCTACGAGCAGTACTTC. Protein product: CASSPTWGAYEQYF.

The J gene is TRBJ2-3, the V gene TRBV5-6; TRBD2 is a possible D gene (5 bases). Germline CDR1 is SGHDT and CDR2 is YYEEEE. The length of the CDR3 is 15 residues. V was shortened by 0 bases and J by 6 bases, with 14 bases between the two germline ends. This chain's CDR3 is CASSLGAGKDDTQYF. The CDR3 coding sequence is TGTGCCAGCAGCTTGGGAGCCGGGAAAGATGATACGCAGTATTTT.

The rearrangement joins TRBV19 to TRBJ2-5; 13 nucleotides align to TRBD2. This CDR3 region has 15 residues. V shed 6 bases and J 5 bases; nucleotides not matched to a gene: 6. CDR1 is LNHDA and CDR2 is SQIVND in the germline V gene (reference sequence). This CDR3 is CASSWTSGGGETQYF. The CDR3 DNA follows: TGTGCCAGTAGCTGGACTAGCGGGGGAGGGGAGACCCAGTACTTC.

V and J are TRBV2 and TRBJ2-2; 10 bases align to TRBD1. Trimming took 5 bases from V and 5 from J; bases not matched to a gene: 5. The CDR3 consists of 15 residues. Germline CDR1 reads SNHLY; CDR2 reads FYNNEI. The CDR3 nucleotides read TGTGCCAGCAGTCCCGACAGGGGGCGGACCGGGGAGCTGTTTTTT. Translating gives CASSPDRGRTGELFF.

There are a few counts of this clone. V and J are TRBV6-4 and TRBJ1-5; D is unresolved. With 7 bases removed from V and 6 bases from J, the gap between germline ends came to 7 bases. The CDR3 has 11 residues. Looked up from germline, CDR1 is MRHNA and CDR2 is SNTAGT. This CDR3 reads CASKLSQPQHF. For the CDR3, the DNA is TGTGCCAGCAAGTTGAGTCAGCCCCAGCATTTT.

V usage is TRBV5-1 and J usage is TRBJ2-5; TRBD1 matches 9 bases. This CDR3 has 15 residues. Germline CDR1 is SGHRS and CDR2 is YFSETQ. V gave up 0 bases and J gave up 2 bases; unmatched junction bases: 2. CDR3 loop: CASSLGTGVQETQYF. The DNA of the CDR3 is TGCGCCAGCAGCTTGGGGACAGGGGTTCAAGAGACCCAGTACTTC.

CDR3 in amino acids: CATTGRGGKEETQYF. In nucleotides, the CDR3 is TGTGCCACCACGGGAAGGGGGGGTAAAGAAGAGACCCAGTACTTC. This chain uses TRBV15 with TRBJ2-5; a weak D match, TRBD2 (7 bases). The CDR3 totals 15 residues. Germline V gene lookup returns CDR1 LNHNV and CDR2 YYDKDF (reference sequence). V was trimmed by 7 bases and J by 3 bases, leaving 18 bases between them.

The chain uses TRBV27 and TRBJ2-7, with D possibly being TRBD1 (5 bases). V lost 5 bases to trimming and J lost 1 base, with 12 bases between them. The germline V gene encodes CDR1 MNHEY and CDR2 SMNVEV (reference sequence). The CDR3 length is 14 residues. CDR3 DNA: TGTGCCAGCAGTCTGGGGCCACAGTCCTACGAGCAGTACTTC. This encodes CASSLGPQSYEQYF.

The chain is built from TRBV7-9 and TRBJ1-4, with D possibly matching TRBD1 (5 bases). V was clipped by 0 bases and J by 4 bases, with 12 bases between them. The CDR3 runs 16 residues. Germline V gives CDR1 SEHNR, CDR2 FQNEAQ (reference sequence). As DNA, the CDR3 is TGTGCCAGCAGCTTAGCTCATCAGGGCTATAATGAAAAACTGTTTTTT. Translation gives CASSLAHQGYNEKLFF. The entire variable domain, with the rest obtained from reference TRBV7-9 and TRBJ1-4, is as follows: DTGVSQNPRHKITKRGQNVTFRCDPISEHNRLYWYRQTLGQGPEFLTYFQNEAQLEKSRLLSDRFSAERPKGSFSTLEIQRTEQGDSAMYLCASSLAHQGYNEKLFFGSGTQLSVL.

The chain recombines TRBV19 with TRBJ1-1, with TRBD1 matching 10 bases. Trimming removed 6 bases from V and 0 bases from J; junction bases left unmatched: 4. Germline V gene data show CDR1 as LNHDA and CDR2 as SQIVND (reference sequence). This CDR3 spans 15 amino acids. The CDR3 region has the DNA TGTGCCAGTAGGAGGGGACAGGGGATGAACACTGAAGCTTTCTTT. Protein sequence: CASRRGQGMNTEAFF.

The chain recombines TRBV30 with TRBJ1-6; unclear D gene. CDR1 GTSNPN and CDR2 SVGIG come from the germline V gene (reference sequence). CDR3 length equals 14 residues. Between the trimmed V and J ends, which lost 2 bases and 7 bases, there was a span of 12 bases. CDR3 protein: CAWSSPGWNSPLHF. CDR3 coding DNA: TGTGCCTGGAGTTCCCCCGGGTGGAATTCACCCCTCCACTTT.

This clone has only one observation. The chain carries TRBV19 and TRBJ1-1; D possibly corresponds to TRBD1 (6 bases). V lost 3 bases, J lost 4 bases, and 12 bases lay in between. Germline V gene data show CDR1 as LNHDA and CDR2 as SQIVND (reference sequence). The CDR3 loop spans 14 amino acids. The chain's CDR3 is CASSMDSIVTEAFF. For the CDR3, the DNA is TGTGCCAGTAGTATGGACAGTATCGTCACTGAAGCTTTCTTT.